Below, 6 T cell receptor beta chains from the same sample are listed, as sequenced in a study of vaccination and CD4 T cells after COVID-19. Treatment here: roughly 10-day PBMC culture with coronavirus spike peptide pools or control peptides (ViraFEST assay). The assay that was used to sequence DNA from cultured CD4+ T cells was the Oncomine TCR Beta short-read assay. TCRdb re-analysed the PCR reads in MiXCR, keeping a single row per CDR3 protein. The repertoire holds roughly 10,000 distinct CDR3 sequences, with approximately 40% as singletons. Which antigens these TCRs recognize remains unknown. Sequencing was carried out using CD4+ T cells from blood, cultured in vitro. These receptors originate from a human donor who had recovered from COVID-19.

The chain links TRBV27 to TRBJ1-2; TRBD1 might be the D (6 bases). The CDR3 is made up of 16 amino acids. The germline V gene has CDR1 MNHEY and CDR2 SMNVEV (reference sequence). V was shortened by 8 bases and J by 7 bases, with 26 bases between the two germline ends. The CDR3 DNA is TGTGCCAGCCGCAGGGAGAGGACAGTTTCGTATGGTGGCTACACCTTC. Protein sequence: CASRRERTVSYGGYTF.

This clonotype was detected only once. The V gene is TRBV28, the J gene TRBJ2-7; TRBD2 agrees at 10 bases. V was clipped by 6 bases and J by 0 bases; unmatched bases: 8. This CDR3 is built from 16 residues. Germline CDR1 is MDHEN and CDR2 is SYDVKM. CDR3 residues: CASSLTSGHTSYEQYF. The CDR3 region has the DNA TGTGCCAGCAGCCTGACTAGCGGGCATACCTCCTACGAGCAGTACTTC.

This sequence joins TRBV10-1 and TRBJ1-1; a weak D match, TRBD1 (5 bases). CDR3 size: 13 residues. Germline loops: CDR1 WNHNN, CDR2 SYGVQD (reference sequence). Trimming took 5 bases from V and 5 from J, leaving 12 bases between them. The CDR3 region is CASSPMGETEAFF. The CDR3 DNA sequence: TGCGCCAGCAGTCCTATGGGGGAGACTGAAGCTTTCTTT.

The V call is TRBV11-2, the J call TRBJ2-5; D is possibly TRBD2 (6 bases). The V gene's germline CDR1 is SGHAT and CDR2 FQNNGV. V shed 7 bases and J shed 5 bases, with 17 bases lying between them. The length of the CDR3 is 14 residues. CDR3 residues: CASTSTSTRETQYF. Here the CDR3 DNA reads TGTGCCAGCACCTCGACTAGTACGCGGGAGACCCAGTACTTC.

This clonotype showed up just a few times. J is TRBJ1-2 and V is TRBV7-2; TRBD1 matches 7 bases. This CDR3 is 13 amino acids long. V trimming: 6 bases; J trimming: 8 bases; junction bases outside the gene matches: 9. Germline CDR1 reads SGHTA; CDR2 reads FQGNSA. The CDR3 loop is CASRLRVQGGYTF. CDR3 in DNA: TGTGCCAGCAGATTGAGGGTACAGGGGGGCTACACCTTC.

This clonotype was detected a few times. The rearrangement uses TRBV2 and TRBJ1-1; 7 bases are a match to TRBD1. The CDR3 spans 18 residues. CDR1 and CDR2 (germline): SNHLY, FYNNEI. V was pared by 4 bases and J by 1 base, with 15 bases of the junction left unmatched. CDR3 amino acids: CASSASKTLQGRNTEAFF. The CDR3 DNA follows: TGTGCCAGCAGTGCCTCCAAGACGCTACAGGGGAGGAACACTGAAGCTTTCTTT.